These 14 T cell receptor beta chains originate from one sample sequenced in a study of blood T cell repertoires in COVID-19. Some clones are missing from TCRdb's copy, which holds only in-frame ones; the method was immunoSEQ multiplex PCR. The data contain some 59,000 clones, about 88% of them singletons. What was sequenced was peripheral blood. The receptor set was obtained from a man between 60 and 70 years old with acute or convalescent COVID-19.

J is TRBJ1-5 and V is TRBV5-6, with D possibly TRBD1 on 6 matching bases. Trimming pared 2 bases from V and 4 bases from J, leaving 13 bases between. CDR3 length equals 15 residues. The germline V gene encodes CDR1 SGHDT and CDR2 YYEEEE. The CDR3, as DNA: TGTGCCAGCAGCTTATGGGGGGGCGGTAATCAGCCCCAGCATTTT. Residues: CASSLWGGGNQPQHF.

The chain links TRBV5-1 to TRBJ1-1; TRBD1 matches at 8 bases. V was clipped by 2 bases and J by 10 bases; unmatched bases: 4. Germline assignment: CDR1 SGHRS and CDR2 YFSETQ. This CDR3 spans 12 amino acids. In DNA form, the CDR3 reads TGCGCCAGCAGCTTCAGGGGGCCTGGAGCTTTCTTT. The encoded protein is CASSFRGPGAFF.

As to this clone: At the DNA level, this CDR3 is encoded by other sequences in the same sample as well. This chain connects TRBV30 to TRBJ1-2; D may be TRBD1 (5 bases). V lost 3 bases and J 2 bases, leaving 7 bases between the germline ends. The CDR3 has 12 amino acids. Germline loops: CDR1 GTSNPN, CDR2 SVGIG (reference sequence). The CDR3 sequence: CAWSQGNYGYTF. Here the CDR3 DNA reads TGTGCCTGGAGCCAGGGAAACTATGGCTACACCTTC.

This chain connects TRBV19 to TRBJ2-7, with 7 positions matching TRBD1. The CDR3 is 18 amino acids. Germline V gene lookup returns CDR1 LNHDA and CDR2 SQIVND (reference sequence). V shed 6 bases, J shed 0 bases, and the junction held 17 bases outside the gene matches. For the CDR3, the DNA is TGTGCCAGTAGGCCCCTCGGGACAGCTACTGGGGACTCCTACGAGCAGTACTTC. It encodes CASRPLGTATGDSYEQYF.

The chain recombines TRBV5-1 with TRBJ1-2, with D unresolved. Trimming cost V 2 bases and J 2 bases, with 7 bases left between them. The CDR3 is made up of 13 amino acids. Germline V lookup: CDR1 SGHRS, CDR2 YFSETQ. The CDR3 DNA is TGCGCCAGCAGCTTTGAGGGCAACTATGGCTACACCTTC. Translating it yields CASSFEGNYGYTF.

The chain uses TRBV30 and TRBJ1-6; no definite D call. The CDR3 loop spans 13 amino acids. Looked up from germline, CDR1 is GTSNPN and CDR2 is SVGIG (reference sequence). Trimming removed 0 bases at V and 8 bases at J, with 8 bases between. The CDR3 DNA sequence: TGTGCCTGGAGTGTTGAGAAATATTCACCCCTCCACTTT. It is translated as CAWSVEKYSPLHF.

V and J are TRBV5-1 and TRBJ2-3; 10 positions match TRBD1. Per germline, CDR1 SGHRS and CDR2 YFSETQ. The CDR3 has 17 amino acids. J lost 5 bases, V lost 4 bases, and 13 bases had no gene match. CDR3 sequence (DNA): TGCGCCAGCAGCCTGAAGACGGGACAGGGGTCGGGAGATACGCAGTATTTT. Its protein product is CASSLKTGQGSGDTQYF. Drawing the rest from reference TRBV5-1 and TRBJ2-3, the complete variable domain is KAGVTQTPRYLIKTRGQQVTLSCSPISGHRSVSWYQQTPGQGLQFLFEYFSETQRNKGNFPGRFSGRQFSNSRSEMNVSTLELGDSALYLCASSLKTGQGSGDTQYFGPGTRLTVL.

The chain combines TRBV12-5 with TRBJ2-2; 11 bases are a match to TRBD1. The CDR3 is made up of 16 amino acids. V gave up 5 bases and J gave up 4 bases; unmatched junction bases: 6. The germline V gene has CDR1 LGHNT and CDR2 FRNRAP. The CDR3: CASGVLGQGVTGELFF. The CDR3 DNA sequence: TGTGCTAGTGGTGTGCTGGGACAGGGGGTCACCGGGGAGCTGTTTTTT.

The rearrangement joins TRBV5-8 to TRBJ2-1, with 9 bases that match TRBD2. The CDR3 runs to 17 residues. V shed 2 bases, J shed 3 bases, and the junction held 9 bases outside the gene matches. The germline V gene has CDR1 SGHTS and CDR2 YDEGEE. CDR3 amino acids: CASSFKGAGGIYNEQFF. The CDR3 DNA sequence: TGTGCCAGCAGCTTCAAGGGGGCGGGGGGGATCTACAATGAGCAGTTCTTC.

The chain links TRBV9 to TRBJ1-1; D remains unclear. This CDR3 region has 16 residues. Germline lookup yields CDR1 SGDLS and CDR2 YYNGEE. Trimming removed 0 bases from V and 4 bases from J, with 16 bases in between. The CDR3: CASSVEGSRRGTEAFF. In DNA form, the CDR3 reads TGTGCCAGCAGCGTAGAAGGCAGCCGGCGGGGCACTGAAGCTTTCTTT.

This clone came up once. This chain connects TRBV5-4 to TRBJ1-2, with TRBD1 identical over 7 bases. The CDR3 covers 13 residues. CDR1 is SGHNT and CDR2 is YYREEE in the germline V gene (reference sequence). The V and J ends lost 2 bases and 6 bases, in that order; junction bases with no gene match: 4. The CDR3 DNA follows: TGTGCCAGCAGCTTAACAGGGGTTCATGGCTACACCTTC. It codes for CASSLTGVHGYTF.

J is TRBJ2-2 and V is TRBV11-2, with D tentatively TRBD1 (6 bases). The CDR3 covers 15 residues. Germline CDR1 and CDR2: SGHAT and FQNNGV. Trimming stripped 5 bases from V and 2 bases from J, with 12 bases between. The CDR3 loop reads CASSPQGQNTGELFF. CDR3 nucleotide sequence: TGTGCCAGCAGCCCGCAGGGACAAAACACCGGGGAGCTGTTTTTT.

The J gene is TRBJ2-7, the V gene TRBV5-1; TRBD1 matches 10 bases. CDR1 is SGHRS, CDR2 YFSETQ, per germline. There are 15 residues in the CDR3. V shed 4 bases, J shed 0 bases, and the junction held 4 bases outside the gene matches. The CDR3 region has the DNA TGCGCCAGCAGCCGGACAGGGGGACCCTCCTACGAGCAGTACTTC. It translates to CASSRTGGPSYEQYF.

V and J are TRBV3-1 (or the pseudogene TRBV3-2) and TRBJ1-6; TRBD1 is a possible D gene (6 bases). V shed 2 bases and J shed 9 bases, with 11 bases lying between them. The CDR3 length is 14 residues. Germline V CDR1 and CDR2: LGHDT, YNNKEL (reference sequence). The CDR3 nucleotides read TGTGCCAGCAGCCAAACGAGAGGGGGTTCACCCCTCCACTTT. Residues: CASSQTRGGSPLHF.